The TCR beta chain under discussion was sequenced for a study of T cells after yellow fever vaccination. MiXCR, run by TCRdb on the 5' RACE reads, gives a single entry per CDR3 protein. Seen here are some 560,000 distinct CDR3 sequences, 17% observed once, and the top ten hold roughly a sixth. The CDR3 spans 18 residues. Between the trimmed V and J ends, which lost 2 bases and 3 bases, there was a span of 21 bases. Germline assignment: CDR1 LGHNT and CDR2 FRNRAP. This sequence was found in a man aged 18 to 30 who received the YFV17D yellow fever vaccine. This material consisted of PBMCs, taken 5 days after the first yellow fever vaccination. V gene TRBV12-5 combines with J gene TRBJ2-3; D might be TRBD2 (5 bases). The DNA of the CDR3 is TGTGCTAGTGGTTTGTTATCGCCTAGCCCGGCTCCAACAGATACGCAGTATTTT. Translation: CASGLLSPSPAPTDTQYF.